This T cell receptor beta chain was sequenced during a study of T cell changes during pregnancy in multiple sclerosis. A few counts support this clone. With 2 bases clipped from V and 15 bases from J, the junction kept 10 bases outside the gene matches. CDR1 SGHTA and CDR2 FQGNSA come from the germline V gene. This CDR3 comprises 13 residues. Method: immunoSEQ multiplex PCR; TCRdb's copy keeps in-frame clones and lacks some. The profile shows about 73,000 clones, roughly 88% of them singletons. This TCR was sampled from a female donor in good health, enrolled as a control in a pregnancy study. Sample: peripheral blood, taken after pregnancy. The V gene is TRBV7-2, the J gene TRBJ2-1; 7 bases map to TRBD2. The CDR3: CASSLNSPERGFF. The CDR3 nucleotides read TGTGCCAGCAGCTTAAATTCGCCCGAGCGGGGGTTCTTC.